This T cell receptor (beta chain) was retrieved from a study of human T cells and chemical hapten exposure. Looking at the study overall: Alopecia areata, totalis or universalis was found in mostly female patients.

There are many counts of this clonotype. Its antigen is unidentified. Unique molecular identifiers were affixed to discrete cDNA molecules within the library. TCRdb reanalysed the RACE reads using MiXCR and keeps one entry per CDR3 protein. The repertoire holds over 300,000 distinct CDR3 sequences, with roughly 4.6% as singletons. The CDR3 sequence is 13 residues long. V trimming: 5 bases; J trimming: 5 bases; junction bases outside the gene matches: 5. Broader study findings: The study found that DPC sensitization did not change TCRs above 1 in 1000 frequency.

Time point: pre-sensitization, week 0. Described treatment: therapeutic diphenylcyclopropenone sensitization with weekly scalp DPC. Donation of samples came from alopecia patients who were 18 to 70 years old and suitable for DPC. The source was whole blood, collected in connection with sensitization to the hapten diphenylcyclopropenone (DPC). This TCR came from a woman in her fifties or sixties with alopecia areata. Some clones in this sample may be carry-over from other donors' samples. V is TRBV12-3 or TRBV12-4 and J is TRBJ1-2; the match to TRBD1 covers 7 bases. The CDR3 is CASSTQQGYGYTF. Here the CDR3 DNA reads TGTGCCAGCAGTACCCAACAGGGGTATGGCTACACCTTC.